The text below deals with one T cell receptor (beta chain). Its antigen is not known. Per germline, CDR1 MDHEN and CDR2 SYDVKM. The length of the CDR3 is 16 residues. V lost 7 bases, J lost 4 bases, and 11 bases stayed unmatched. TCRdb keeps only in-frame clones here, not all; method: immunoSEQ multiplex PCR. Counted here are about 2 million clones, about 94% occurring once; the ten biggest clones make up roughly 1.2%. The data belong to a study of shared clonotypes between healthy human individuals. Study details: CD4 naive cells filled three plates per donor, CD4 memory three, CD8 naive two and CD8 memory one.

General observations from the study: Non-shared clonotypes were found to have lower generation probabilities than the clonotypes that were shared by all four of the sorted-subset donors.

The naive CD8 population came from CD45RO-negative cells selected for CCR7, without terminally differentiated effector memory CD45RA+ cells. The donor cohort consisted entirely of Caucasian adults residing in Nashville, Tennessee. What was sequenced was naive CD8+ T cells sorted from blood. This chain joins TRBV28 and TRBJ1-2, with 11 positions matching TRBD1. The source of this sequence is a man aged 18-30 years in good health. CDR3 region: CASIKPGTGGTYGYTF. The CDR3 bases are TGTGCCAGCATCAAACCCGGGACAGGGGGGACCTATGGCTACACCTTC.